This T cell receptor beta chain comes out of a study of blood T cell repertoires in COVID-19. Study context: From T cells, B-cell-depleted T cells, or PBMCs came the material, which was cDNA or gDNA.

Trimming cost V 7 bases and J 2 bases, with 12 bases left between them. The CDR3 covers 14 residues. The germline V gene encodes CDR1 MDHEN and CDR2 SYDVKM. This clone was seen only a few times. Per the authors' pipeline: For nucleated cells, counts were estimated from reference gene primer amplification. Some clones are missing from TCRdb's copy, which holds only in-frame ones; the method was immunoSEQ multiplex PCR. Clonal size and the V and J genes are those of that table, whereas D and trimming came from the DNA. This table holds 340,000 or so clones, roughly 84% found once. The material sequenced was peripheral blood. The sequence was collected from a man between 50 and 59 years old with active or convalescent COVID-19. The chain has TRBV28 and TRBJ1-5; the D is unclear. The CDR3 loop is CASNMRGGNQPQHF. The CDR3 coding sequence is TGTGCCAGCAATATGAGAGGAGGCAATCAGCCCCAGCATTTT.